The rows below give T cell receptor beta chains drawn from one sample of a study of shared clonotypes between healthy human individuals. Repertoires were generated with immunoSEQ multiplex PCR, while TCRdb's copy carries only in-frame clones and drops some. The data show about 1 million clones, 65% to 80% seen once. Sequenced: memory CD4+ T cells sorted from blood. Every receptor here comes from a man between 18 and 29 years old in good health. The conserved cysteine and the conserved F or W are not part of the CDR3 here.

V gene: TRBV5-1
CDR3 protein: ASSNRQGRNEKLF

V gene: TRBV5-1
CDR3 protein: ASSAGYSYEQY

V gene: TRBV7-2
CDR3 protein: ASSLNLRALAQETQY

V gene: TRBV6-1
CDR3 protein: ASSVRGGGAVDEQF

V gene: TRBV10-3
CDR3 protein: AISGTNYEQY

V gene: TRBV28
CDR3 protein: ASASRTHTEAF

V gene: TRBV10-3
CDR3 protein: AISEVGLNTQY

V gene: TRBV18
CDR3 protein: ASSPTASAYQETQY

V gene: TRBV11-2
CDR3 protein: ASSLKGAEQY

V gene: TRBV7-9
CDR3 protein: ASSLARGYEQY

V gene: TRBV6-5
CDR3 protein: ASRKGGLGNQPQH

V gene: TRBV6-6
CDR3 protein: ASSFSDYEQY

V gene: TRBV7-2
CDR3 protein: ASSGGSKYSPLH

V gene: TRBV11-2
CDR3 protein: ASSPLGATNEKLF

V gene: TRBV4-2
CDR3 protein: ASSQDLGGPQETQY

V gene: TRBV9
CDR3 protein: ASSPHSQGAAGNTIY

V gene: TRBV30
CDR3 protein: ARIGEGTREQY

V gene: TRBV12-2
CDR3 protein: ASRPGRDIQH

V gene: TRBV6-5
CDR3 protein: ASSYSRAGGNEQF

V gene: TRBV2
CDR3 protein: ASGGQSYEQY

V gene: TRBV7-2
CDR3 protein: ASSLEQTSSYNSPLH

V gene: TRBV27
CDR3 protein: ASSFRINQPQH

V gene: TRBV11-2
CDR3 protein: ASSLELVGNTIY

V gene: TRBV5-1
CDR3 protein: ASSLGPQGVPSGANVLT

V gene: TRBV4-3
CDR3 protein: ASSQDPGERSYNEQF

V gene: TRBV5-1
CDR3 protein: ASSIGSGSGELF

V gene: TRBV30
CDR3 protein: AWSPGQLRNTIY

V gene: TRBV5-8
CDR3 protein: ASSRGLETQY

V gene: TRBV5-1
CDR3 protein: ASSSEGINSGNTIY

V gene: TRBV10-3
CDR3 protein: AISERGTGELF

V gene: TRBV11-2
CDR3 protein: ASSRDSKQQSRANVLT

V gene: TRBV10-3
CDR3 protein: AISAGYTEAF

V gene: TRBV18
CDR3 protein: ASSQMEGNTEAF

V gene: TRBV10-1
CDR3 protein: ASSEGQGFKEY

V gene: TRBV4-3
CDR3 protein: ASSQDLAGLSYEQY

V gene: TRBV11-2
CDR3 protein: ASSPRPQTGVADTQY

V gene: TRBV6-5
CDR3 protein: ASRPGGGTDTQY

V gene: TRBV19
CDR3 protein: ASSPRGGYTDTQY

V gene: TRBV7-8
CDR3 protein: ASSLAGGQFYGYT

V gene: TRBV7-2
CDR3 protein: ASSLGRVEKLF

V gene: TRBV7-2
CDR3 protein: ASSQGGYEQY